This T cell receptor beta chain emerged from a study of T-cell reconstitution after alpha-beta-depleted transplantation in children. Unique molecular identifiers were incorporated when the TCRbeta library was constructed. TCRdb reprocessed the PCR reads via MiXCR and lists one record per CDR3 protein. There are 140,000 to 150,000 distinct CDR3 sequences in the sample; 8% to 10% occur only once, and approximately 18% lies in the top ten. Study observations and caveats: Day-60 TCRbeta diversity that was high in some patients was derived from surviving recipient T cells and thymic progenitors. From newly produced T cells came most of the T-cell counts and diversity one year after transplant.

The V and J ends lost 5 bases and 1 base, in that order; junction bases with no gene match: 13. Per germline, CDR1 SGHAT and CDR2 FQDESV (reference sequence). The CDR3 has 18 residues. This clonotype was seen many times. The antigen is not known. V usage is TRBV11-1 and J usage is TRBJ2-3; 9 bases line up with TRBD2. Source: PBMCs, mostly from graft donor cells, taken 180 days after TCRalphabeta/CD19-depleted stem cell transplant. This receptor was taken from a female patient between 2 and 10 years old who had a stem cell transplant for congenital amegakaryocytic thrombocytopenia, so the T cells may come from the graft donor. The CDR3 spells CASSPNPHSGGRTDTQYF. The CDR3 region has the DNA TGTGCCAGCAGCCCTAATCCCCATAGCGGGGGCCGCACAGATACGCAGTATTTT.